The T cell receptor (beta chain) described here comes from a study of blood T cell repertoires in COVID-19. Original methodology: Amplification of reference gene primers was used by the study to estimate nucleated cell counts. Profiled with immunoSEQ multiplex PCR; TCRdb holds only in-frame clones, not every one. V, J and clone size are those of that table, while D and trimming were read from the DNA. The table records roughly 140,000 clones, roughly 90% of them present only once. Specimen: PBMCs or T cells enriched from blood (not recorded which). This clonotype was sampled from a woman younger than 45 with acute COVID-19.

CDR3 in amino acids: CASSPGTSVFTDTQYF. CDR3 nucleotide sequence: TGTGCCAGCAGTCCGGGGACTAGCGTGTTCACAGATACGCAGTATTTT. The rearrangement links TRBV27 to TRBJ2-3; 10 bases map to TRBD2. In germline, CDR1 is MNHEY, CDR2 SMNVEV (reference sequence). V dropped 5 bases and J dropped 2; count of bases not matched to a gene: 7. This CDR3 is 16 amino acids long.